This T cell receptor (beta chain) was sequenced during a study of T cell repertoires in cytomegalovirus infection. On the study more broadly: Public TCR beta signatures provided an indication of both CMV infection and a matching HLA type.

Between the trimmed V and J ends, which lost 6 bases and 7 bases, there was a span of 22 bases. The CDR3 is made up of 15 amino acids. Germline values: CDR1 MNHNS, CDR2 SASEGT. TCRdb processed the reads anew with MiXCR; each CDR3 protein has one entry. The sample includes about 130,000 distinct CDR3 sequences, approximately 24% of them seen just once. The study's findings and limits: Accumulated public TCR beta family frequency recognized individuals carrying CMV together with the relevant HLA. HLA-C-restricted CMV-specific TCR beta clonotypes prevailed in the ex vivo response.

This clonotype has just a few counts. Its antigen is as yet unknown. Specimen: PBMCs, sequenced either directly or after in vitro stimulation (not recorded which). The TCR originated in a human donor in good health (CMV status not recorded). Some clones in this sample may be carry-over from other donors' samples. V is TRBV6-1 and J is TRBJ2-7; weak D call: TRBD2 (5 bases). CDR3 coding DNA: TGTGCCAGCAGGCCGGAGGATCTTAGGCGAGGAGAGCAGTACTTC. Translation: CASRPEDLRRGEQYF.